This TCR beta chain was observed in a study of cytomegalovirus exposure and HLA in healthy donors. Across the whole study: Approximately 85 million unique TCRs from HLA-typed donors were held in an early data release. Study-wide findings and caveats: When analyzed later, a missense DCLRE1C variant was found to be linked to TCR beta V- and J-gene trimming. Usually a TCR sequence was rare, but some public TCRs were found in many donors.

J was trimmed by 3 bases and V by 7 bases; bases with no gene match: 10. Germline CDR1 is SGHRS and CDR2 is YFSETQ. The CDR3 length is 16 residues. PCR used 60 Vbeta primers and 13 Jbeta primers. Data came from immunoSEQ multiplex PCR; TCRdb stores just in-frame clones and leaves some out. The sample yields about 170,000 clones, approximately 78% seen once. Notes on this clone: What it binds is not known.

This clonotype originated in a male donor in good health and CMV-seronegative. Sequenced input: PBMCs. The chain carries TRBV5-1 and TRBJ2-2, with 9 bases matching TRBD1. CDR3 region: CASGKLGQGDTGELFF. As DNA, the CDR3 is TGCGCCAGCGGTAAACTGGGACAGGGTGACACCGGGGAGCTGTTTTTT.